The 3 T cell receptor beta chains given below trace back to one sample, sequenced in a study of blood T cell repertoires in COVID-19. Produced via immunoSEQ multiplex PCR; TCRdb's table is partial and in-frame only. Seen here are over 100,000 clones, roughly 81% observed once, and the top ten hold over 1.2%. The sample comprised peripheral blood. The receptor source for this set is a middle-aged man with acute or convalescent COVID-19.

This clone was seen just once. The J gene is TRBJ1-2, the V gene TRBV5-1, with D unclear. The CDR3 extends over 16 amino acids. Germline CDR1 is SGHRS and CDR2 is YFSETQ. With 2 bases removed from V and 0 bases from J, the gap between germline ends came to 14 bases. The chain's CDR3 is CASSLNPEIPNYGYTF. CDR3 nucleotide sequence: TGCGCCAGCAGCTTAAATCCGGAGATTCCTAACTATGGCTACACCTTC.

The chain has TRBV19 and TRBJ2-1; maybe TRBD1 (7 bases). V was shortened by 3 bases and J by 13 bases, with 13 bases between the two germline ends. CDR1 and CDR2 from the germline V gene are LNHDA and SQIVND (reference sequence). The CDR3 is 12 residues long. CDR3 sequence (DNA): TGTGCCAGTAGTATCCACAGGGGAGGACAGTTCTTC. This sequence encodes CASSIHRGGQFF.

The chain is built from TRBV7-3 and TRBJ2-1; possible D gene TRBD1, 5 bases. This CDR3 spans 13 amino acids. Trimming removed 4 bases from V and 9 bases from J, with 13 bases in between. CDR1 and CDR2 (germline): SGHTA, FQGTGA. The CDR3 DNA reads as TGTGCCAGCAGCTCTTCGACAGTCGGTGAGCAGTTCTTC. Translating it yields CASSSSTVGEQFF.